The 17 T cell receptor beta chains given below trace back to one sample, sequenced in a study of blood T cell repertoires in COVID-19. TCRdb keeps only in-frame clones here, not all; method: immunoSEQ multiplex PCR. The sample includes about 140,000 clones, 80% to 90% seen only once; the top ten take 1.5% to 1.7%. The sample consisted of peripheral blood. The source of these receptors is an older woman with acute or convalescent COVID-19.

This clone turned up a few times. The chain recombines TRBV11-2 with TRBJ1-2, with D possibly being TRBD1 (5 bases). V lost 6 bases and J lost 2, with 13 bases in between. The CDR3 extends over 14 amino acids. In germline, CDR1 is SGHAT, CDR2 FQNNGV. The CDR3 loop reads CASREDQGNYGYTF. DNA of the CDR3: TGTGCCAGCAGAGAGGACCAGGGAAACTATGGCTACACCTTC. The whole variable domain, filled in from reference TRBV11-2 and TRBJ1-2, reads EAGVAQSPRYKIIEKRQSVAFWCNPISGHATLYWYQQILGQGPKLLIQFQNNGVVDDSQLPKDRFSAERLKGVDSTLKIQPAKLEDSAVYLCASREDQGNYGYTFGSGTRLTVV.

The chain couples TRBV5-1 to TRBJ2-4, with 11 nucleotides matching TRBD1. This CDR3 spans 15 amino acids. Looked up from germline, CDR1 is SGHRS and CDR2 is YFSETQ. The J segment lost 6 bases and the V segment lost 3 bases, leaving 5 bases of the junction unmatched. The CDR3 loop reads CASSSPGQGVNIQYF. Here the CDR3 DNA reads TGCGCCAGCAGCTCACCGGGACAGGGGGTAAACATTCAGTACTTC.

The rearrangement links TRBV19 to TRBJ2-4, with 10 bases lining up with TRBD1. CDR1 and CDR2 from the germline V gene are LNHDA and SQIVND (reference sequence). With 7 bases clipped from V and 8 bases from J, the junction kept 8 bases outside the gene matches. This CDR3 has 14 amino acids. CDR3: CASTLLGQGYIQYF. CDR3 DNA: TGTGCCAGTACTTTGCTGGGACAGGGGTACATTCAGTACTTC. Full variable domain (remainder filled in from reference TRBV19 and TRBJ2-4): DGGITQSPKYLFRKEGQNVTLSCEQNLNHDAMYWYRQDPGQGLRLIYYSQIVNDFQKGDIAEGYSVSREKKESFPLTVTSAQKNPTAFYLCASTLLGQGYIQYFGAGTRLSVL.

This chain connects TRBV21-1 to TRBJ2-3; the tabulated D call, TRBD1, remains unverified against the DNA. TRBV21-1 constitutes a pseudogene. The CDR3 is made up of 15 amino acids. Written as DNA, the CDR3 is TGTGCCAGCAGTTGGACAGGGGAAGGTTTAGATACGCAGTATTTT. Its protein is CASSWTGEGLDTQYF.

The chain couples TRBV19 to TRBJ2-2; TRBD1 aligns across 8 bases. V lost 4 bases, J lost 4 bases, and 8 bases stayed unmatched. CDR3 length: 16 residues. CDR1 is LNHDA and CDR2 is SQIVND in the germline V gene (reference sequence). The CDR3 region has the DNA TGTGCCAGTAGTAAACGACAGGGGATGGGCACCGGGGAGCTGTTTTTT. This sequence encodes CASSKRQGMGTGELFF.

The chain combines TRBV5-1 with TRBJ2-2; TRBD2 aligns across 7 bases. The CDR3 is 15 amino acids. J gave up 7 bases and V 1 base, and 7 bases lay outside the gene matches. Looked up from germline, CDR1 is SGHRS and CDR2 is YFSETQ. CDR3 amino acids: CASSLRQGGVGELFF. CDR3 in DNA: TGCGCCAGCAGCTTGCGGCAGGGAGGGGTCGGGGAGCTGTTTTTT. The variable domain in full, with the rest retrieved from reference TRBV5-1 and TRBJ2-2, is KAGVTQTPRYLIKTRGQQVTLSCSPISGHRSVSWYQQTPGQGLQFLFEYFSETQRNKGNFPGRFSGRQFSNSRSEMNVSTLELGDSALYLCASSLRQGGVGELFFGEGSRLTVL.

The rearrangement uses TRBV13 and TRBJ1-1; TRBD1 agrees at 7 bases. There are 18 residues in the CDR3. Germline V gene sequence: CDR1 PRHDT, CDR2 FYEKMQ (reference sequence). Unmatched junction bases numbered 17, after V lost 4 bases and J lost 3 bases. CDR3 residues: CASSSSWAGGISDTEAFF. CDR3 in DNA: TGTGCCAGCAGCTCCTCTTGGGCAGGGGGGATTTCAGACACTGAAGCTTTCTTT.

V gene TRBV21-1 combines with J gene TRBJ1-5; the table's D call TRBD1 went unverified against the DNA. TRBV21-1 is annotated as a pseudogene. The CDR3 is 20 residues long. The chain's CDR3 is CASSTKPGQGSPFSNQPQHF. In DNA form, the CDR3 reads TGTGCCAGCAGCACCAAACCGGGACAGGGGTCACCTTTTAGCAATCAGCCCCAGCATTTT.

The rearrangement links TRBV7-2 to TRBJ2-1; 10 positions match TRBD2. The junction had 6 bases not matched to a gene; V was cut back by 5 bases and J by 2 bases. The CDR3 sequence is 16 residues long. Germline V gene data show CDR1 as SGHTA and CDR2 as FQGNSA. Written as DNA, the CDR3 is TGTGCCAGCAGCCCCGTGAGCGGGGGGGCCTACAATGAGCAGTTCTTC. Translating it yields CASSPVSGGAYNEQFF.

The V call is TRBV7-2, the J call TRBJ2-2; D ambiguous. Germline-derived CDR1 and CDR2 are SGHTA and FQGNSA. This CDR3 is 17 amino acids long. Trimming cost V 2 bases and J 5 bases, with 18 bases left between them. The CDR3 DNA reads as TGTGCCAGCAGCTTATCACTTTCGATGCACTTAACCGGGGAGCTGTTTTTT. Amino acid sequence: CASSLSLSMHLTGELFF.

The sample holds a few counts of this clone. The rearrangement uses TRBV19 and TRBJ1-1; no clear D. Between the trimmed V and J ends, which lost 3 bases and 6 bases, there was a span of 8 bases. Germline-derived CDR1 and CDR2 are LNHDA and SQIVND (reference sequence). The length of the CDR3 is 12 residues. Here the CDR3 DNA reads TGTGCCAGTAGTATTAGTGGAGCTGAAGCTTTCTTT. This sequence encodes CASSISGAEAFF.

The gene calls are TRBV9 and TRBJ1-3; D is unclear. This CDR3 comprises 13 residues. Trimming shortened V by 4 bases and J by 4 bases, and 9 bases separated the two germline ends. Per the germline V gene, CDR1 is SGDLS and CDR2 is YYNGEE. CDR3 in amino acids: CASSQPQGNTIYF. CDR3 bases: TGTGCCAGCAGCCAACCTCAGGGAAACACCATATATTTT.

V is TRBV18 and J is TRBJ2-3; 10 bases fit TRBD2. Germline CDR1 is KGHSH and CDR2 is LQKENI. CDR3 size: 18 residues. J lost 2 bases, V lost 2 bases, and 10 bases had no gene match. The CDR3 nucleotides are TGTGCCAGCTCACCAGCGTTCACTAGCGGGGTTGACACAGATACGCAGTATTTT. Translation gives CASSPAFTSGVDTDTQYF.

DNA of the CDR3: TGTGCCAGCAGCTTCCAGGCGGGGGGGACTGAAGCTTTCTTT. Protein product: CASSFQAGGTEAFF. The gene calls are TRBV7-2 and TRBJ1-1, with a tentative D call TRBD1 (5 bases). Germline-derived CDR1 and CDR2 are SGHTA and FQGNSA. V lost 3 bases and J 5 bases, leaving 13 bases between the germline ends. CDR3 length equals 14 residues.

In nucleotides, the CDR3 is TGTGCCAGCAGCTACAGGGGTGGTGAGCAGTACTTC. Translating gives CASSYRGGEQYF. The J gene is TRBJ2-7, the V gene TRBV5-4; 7 nucleotides align to TRBD1. The germline gives CDR1 SGHNT, CDR2 YYREEE (reference sequence). Germline trimming cut 3 bases from V and 7 bases from J; bases unmatched to any gene: 4. The CDR3 has 12 amino acids.

The sample holds one count of this clone. Other DNA sequences in this sample translate to the same CDR3. The gene calls are TRBV6-2 or TRBV6-3 and TRBJ1-1; no firm D call. The CDR3 extends over 12 amino acids. V was shortened by 6 bases and J by 0 bases, with 5 bases between the two germline ends. The germline gives CDR1 MNHEY, CDR2 SVGEGT. The chain's CDR3 is CASSLMNTEAFF. In DNA, the CDR3 is TGTGCCAGCAGCCTCATGAACACTGAAGCTTTCTTT.

This chain joins TRBV5-1 and TRBJ1-4, with TRBD1 matching over 8 bases. This CDR3 contains 20 residues. CDR1 and CDR2 from the germline V gene are SGHRS and YFSETQ. Trimming took 4 bases from V and 4 from J; bases not matched to a gene: 21. CDR3 DNA: TGCGCCAGCAGCCCGGCCCCAGGGGGCCGTTCATTATCGGGTAATGAAAAACTGTTTTTT. Translation gives CASSPAPGGRSLSGNEKLFF.